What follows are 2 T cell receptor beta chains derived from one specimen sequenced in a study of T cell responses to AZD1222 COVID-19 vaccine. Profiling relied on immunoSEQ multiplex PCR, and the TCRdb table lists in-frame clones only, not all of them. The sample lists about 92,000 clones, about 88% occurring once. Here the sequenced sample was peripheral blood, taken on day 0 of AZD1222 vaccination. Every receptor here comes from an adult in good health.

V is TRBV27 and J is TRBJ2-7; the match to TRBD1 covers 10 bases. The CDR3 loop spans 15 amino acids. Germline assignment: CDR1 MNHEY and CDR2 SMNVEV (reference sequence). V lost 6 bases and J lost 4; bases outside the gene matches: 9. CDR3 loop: CASSSGGTGEYEQYF. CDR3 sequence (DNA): TGTGCCAGCAGCTCGGGAGGGACAGGGGAATACGAGCAGTACTTC.

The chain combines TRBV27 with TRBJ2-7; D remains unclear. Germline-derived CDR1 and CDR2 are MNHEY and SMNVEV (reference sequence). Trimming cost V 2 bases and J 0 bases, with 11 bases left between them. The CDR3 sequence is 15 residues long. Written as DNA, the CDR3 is TGTGCCAGCAGTTTAAGTAGGCACCCCTCCTACGAGCAGTACTTC. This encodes CASSLSRHPSYEQYF.